The rows below give T cell receptor beta chains drawn from one sample of a study of T cells in Graves' hyperthyroidism and ophthalmopathy. TCRdb re-analysed the multiplex PCR reads in MiXCR, keeping a single row per CDR3 protein. The table lists about 840,000 distinct CDR3 sequences, roughly 37% of them singletons. Sequenced: blood. These receptors came from a man aged 18 to 30 with Graves' hyperthyroidism. The CDR3 runs from the conserved cysteine through the conserved F or W. D genes are given only for firm matches. Size is omitted from some rows. Given values are once, few, many or a class for expanded clones.

j_call v_call d_call cdr3_length clone_size cdr3_aa cdr3_nt
TRBJ1-2 TRBV29-1 TRBD1 12 - CSVPTGGYGYTF TGCAGCGTACCAACAGGGGGCTATGGCTACACCTTC
TRBJ1-3 TRBV7-9 TRBD1 17 - CASSLPRGQGAGNTIYF TGTGCCAGCAGCCTACCCCGCGGACAGGGAGCTGGAAACACCATATATTTT
TRBJ2-2 TRBV2 TRBD2 18 - CASGGLAGASRNTGELFF TGTGCCAGCGGGGGACTAGCGGGTGCTAGTAGGAACACCGGGGAGCTGTTTTTT
TRBJ1-4 TRBV7-2 - 14 - CASSFQHGDEKLFF TGTGCCAGCAGCTTCCAGCATGGGGATGAAAAACTGTTTTTT
TRBJ2-2 TRBV5-1 TRBD1 18 few CASSLGDREKMNTGELFF TGCGCCAGCAGCTTGGGGGACAGGGAGAAAATGAACACCGGGGAGCTGTTTTTT
TRBJ1-2 TRBV29-1 TRBD1 17 few CSVEGRTARGGFHGYTF TGCAGCGTTGAGGGCAGGACAGCCCGAGGGGGCTTTCATGGCTACACCTTC
TRBJ2-2 TRBV7-3 TRBD2 17 - CASSRTSGTANTGELFF TGTGCCAGCAGTCGGACTAGCGGAACAGCTAACACCGGGGAGCTGTTTTTT
TRBJ2-7 TRBV7-9 - 14 few CASSLVGISGEQYF TGTGCCAGCAGCCTCGTAGGGATATCTGGCGAGCAGTACTTC
TRBJ1-5 TRBV5-1 TRBD1 14 few CASSIDRDHQPQHF TGCGCCAGCAGCATCGACAGGGACCACCAGCCCCAGCATTTT
TRBJ2-7 TRBV7-9 TRBD1 16 - CASSSLASGQGYEQYF TGTGCCAGCAGCTCCTTAGCCTCGGGACAGGGATACGAGCAGTACTTC
TRBJ1-1 TRBV15 - 11 - CATNWGTEAFF TGTGCCACCAATTGGGGCACTGAAGCTTTCTTT
TRBJ1-5 TRBV10-3 - 11 - CATTPDGPKHF TGTGCCACCACCCCGGACGGCCCTAAGCATTTT
TRBJ1-1 TRBV20-1 - 14 few CSARKDGPLAGAFF TGCAGTGCTAGGAAGGACGGCCCTTTAGCTGGGGCTTTCTTT
TRBJ2-2 TRBV24-1 TRBD1 16 many CATSDPTRGLAGELFF TGTGCCACCAGTGACCCTACCAGGGGGCTGGCCGGGGAGCTGTTTTTT
TRBJ2-5 TRBV20-1 TRBD2 12 - CSTSGVQETQYF TGCAGCACTAGCGGGGTCCAAGAGACCCAGTACTTC
TRBJ2-7 TRBV7-2 - 15 few CASSLAVTTSHEQYF TGTGCCAGCAGCTTAGCAGTGACGACGAGCCACGAGCAGTACTTC
TRBJ2-2 TRBV2 TRBD1 13 - CASPGQGTGELFF TGTGCCAGCCCGGGACAGGGCACCGGGGAGCTGTTTTTT
TRBJ2-5 TRBV7-6 TRBD1 15 - CACSVVGQGGETQYF TGTGCCTGCAGCGTAGTCGGACAGGGGGGAGAGACCCAGTACTTC
TRBJ1-1 TRBV7-9 TRBD1 15 - CASSSPQGAVTEAFF TGTGCCAGCAGCTCTCCACAGGGGGCCGTGACTGAAGCTTTCTTT
TRBJ2-2 TRBV5-1 - 13 - CASSLAEGGELFF TGCGCCAGCAGCTTGGCCGAAGGCGGGGAGCTGTTTTTT
TRBJ1-5 TRBV15 - 12 many CASAVGNQPQHF TGTGCTTCGGCGGTTGGCAATCAGCCCCAGCATTTT
TRBJ1-2 TRBV5-1 - 15 many CASSVQGGGAYGYTF TGCGCCAGCAGTGTTCAAGGAGGGGGAGCCTATGGCTACACCTTC
TRBJ2-5 TRBV6-5 TRBD2 15 - CASSHLAGGLETLYF TGTGCCAGCAGTCACCTAGCGGGGGGGCTAGAGACCCTGTACTTC
TRBJ2-2 TRBV6-6 - 14 few CAAQGSQNTGELFF TGTGCCGCGCAAGGGAGCCAAAACACCGGGGAGCTGTTTTTT
TRBJ1-5 TRBV15 - 16 many CATEDRVGRDNQPQHF TGTGCCACCGAAGACCGGGTAGGGCGGGACAATCAGCCCCAGCATTTT
TRBJ1-6 TRBV3-1 TRBD1 15 - CASSLGTVMNSPLHF TGTGCCAGCAGCCTAGGGACAGTGATGAACTCACCCCTCCACTTT
TRBJ1-1 TRBV7-2 - 17 few CASTSGGNGSPNTEAFF TGTGCCAGCACCTCGGGGGGAAACGGGTCGCCTAACACTGAAGCTTTCTTT
TRBJ2-5 TRBV29-1 TRBD1 13 many CSVGTGKWETQYF TGCAGCGTAGGGACAGGGAAATGGGAGACCCAGTACTTC
TRBJ1-5 TRBV15 TRBD1 14 - CATIRTGVAEGQHF TGTGCCACCATCAGGACAGGGGTGGCCGAGGGCCAGCATTTT
TRBJ2-7 TRBV25-1 - 14 many CASSEYDREDEQYF TGTGCCAGCAGTGAATATGACAGGGAGGACGAGCAGTACTTC
TRBJ1-5 TRBV7-2 TRBD1 15 - CASSWTGGNNQPQHF TGTGCCAGCAGCTGGACAGGGGGAAACAATCAGCCCCAGCATTTT
TRBJ1-4 TRBV7-9 - 14 few CASSLVGSAGKLFF TGTGCCAGCAGCTTAGTGGGCTCAGCAGGAAAACTGTTTTTT
TRBJ1-5 TRBV7-2 - 13 - CAIRRGVNQPQHF TGTGCCATCAGAAGGGGGGTCAATCAGCCCCAGCATTTT
TRBJ2-2 TRBV7-2 - 16 few CASSLGGTANTGELFF TGTGCCAGCAGCTTAGGGGGGACGGCGAACACCGGGGAGCTGTTTTTT
TRBJ2-7 TRBV7-8 - 16 - CASSQNPRGPTYEQYF TGTGCCAGCAGCCAAAATCCGAGGGGACCTACCTACGAGCAGTACTTC
TRBJ1-5 TRBV20-1 - 14 - CSARDRPSGETQHF TGCAGTGCTAGAGATAGGCCTAGCGGAGAGACCCAGCATTTT
TRBJ2-5 TRBV7-9 TRBD2 13 many CASAGGPGETQYF TGTGCCAGCGCGGGGGGGCCGGGGGAGACCCAGTACTTC
TRBJ2-7 TRBV6-6 TRBD1 13 - CAISQGDSYEQYF TGTGCCATTTCTCAGGGGGACTCCTACGAGCAGTACTTC
TRBJ2-5 TRBV5-5 - 14 many CASRTRDLQETQYF TGTGCCAGCAGGACCCGGGACTTGCAAGAGACCCAGTACTTC
TRBJ2-7 TRBV20-1 - 12 once CSAEVGGYEQYF TGCAGTGCTGAAGTCGGCGGCTACGAGCAGTACTTC
TRBJ1-5 TRBV19 - 14 - CASTRDPIYQPQHF TGTGCCAGTACCCGGGACCCTATCTATCAGCCCCAGCATTTT
TRBJ1-6 TRBV7-2 TRBD1 17 - CASSLDPGQGVDSPLHF TGTGCCAGCAGCCTCGATCCAGGACAGGGAGTAGATTCACCCCTCCACTTT
TRBJ2-7 TRBV7-9 - 13 - CASSPGRGNEQYF TGCGCCAGCAGTCCGGGCCGGGGGAACGAGCAGTACTTC
TRBJ2-5 TRBV7-8 - 17 - CASSLAIGQGMGETQYF TGTGCCAGCAGCTTAGCGATCGGGCAGGGAATGGGAGAGACCCAGTACTTC
TRBJ1-2 TRBV7-9 - 12 once CASSLPAGGYTF TGTGCCAGCAGCTTACCAGCGGGGGGCTACACCTTC
TRBJ2-5 TRBV6-6 - 15 - CASSYRGSGGETQYF TGTGCCAGCAGTTACAGAGGGTCAGGTGGAGAGACCCAGTACTTC
TRBJ2-7 TRBV20-1 - 14 - CSARGQGLSYEQYF TGCAGTGCTAGAGGGCAGGGGTTGTCCTACGAGCAGTACTTC
TRBJ1-5 TRBV3-1 - 13 - CASSQDGAGPQHF TGTGCCAGCAGCCAAGATGGAGCGGGGCCCCAGCATTTT
TRBJ1-5 TRBV6-2/TRBV6-3 - 16 - CASSYSPGRDNQPQHF TGTGCCAGCAGTTACTCCCCTGGCAGGGACAATCAGCCCCAGCATTTT
TRBJ2-2 TRBV9 - 15 - CASSVGGDDTGELFF TGTGCCAGCAGCGTAGGGGGCGACGACACCGGGGAGCTGTTTTTT
TRBJ1-1 TRBV9 - 13 many CASSVGPHTEAFF TGTGCCAGCAGCGTAGGACCACACACTGAAGCTTTCTTT
TRBJ2-7 TRBV5-5 - 18 - CASSSRPRWEHLSYEQYF TGTGCCAGCAGCTCGCGCCCCCGTTGGGAGCACCTCTCCTACGAGCAGTACTTC
TRBJ2-2 TRBV7-9 - 14 many CASSQDRNTGELFF TGTGCCAGCAGCCAGGACAGGAACACCGGGGAGCTGTTTTTT
TRBJ2-2 TRBV7-7 TRBD2 12 few CASSGVAGELFF TGTGCTAGCAGCGGGGTGGCCGGGGAGCTGTTTTTT
TRBJ2-7 TRBV20-1 TRBD2 14 - CSTTSGTLTYEQYF TGCAGTACGACTAGCGGGACGTTGACCTACGAGCAGTACTTC
TRBJ1-2 TRBV2 TRBD1 14 - CASSGAGQGGGYTF TGTGCCAGCAGTGGGGCGGGACAGGGGGGAGGCTACACCTTC
TRBJ2-5 TRBV20-1 TRBD2 11 many CSAWTRETQYF TGCAGTGCGTGGACTAGGGAGACCCAGTACTTC
TRBJ1-6 TRBV7-2 - 15 - CASSQLQGRNSPLHF TGCGCCAGCAGCCAACTGCAGGGTAGGAATTCACCCCTCCACTTT
TRBJ2-5 TRBV2 - 13 - CARSQQGAETQYF TGTGCCCGCAGTCAACAGGGTGCGGAGACCCAGTACTTC